One TCR beta chain is described in this entry. Its recognized antigen is unknown. One base away there is no much larger clone; base qualities are not given. The data were taken from a study of cytomegalovirus exposure and HLA in healthy donors (dated by TCRdb to 2017 to 2019). At the level of the whole study: An earlier analysis of under 600 of the donors reported 250 to 350 Gb of sequence data and 117 million unique TCR beta sequences from 150 million to 200 million T cells. An early release covering roughly 600 HLA-typed donors comprised approximately 300 gigabases of sequencing data and 65 million to 100 million unique TCR sequences. Among the 398 genotyped donors, approximately 82% belonged to the genetic ancestry cluster associated with self-reported Caucasian donors. The study aimed to test whether cataloging public T cell receptors could reveal signatures of past pathogen exposure. The T cell repertoires of around 670 subjects were profiled by immunosequencing and related to cytomegalovirus serostatus. In addition to the first cohort of around 670 subjects, a separate validation cohort of 130 or so different subjects was used. To predict cytomegalovirus infection status, the study brought together high-throughput TCR immunosequencing, statistical association of individual TCRs with disease status, and machine learning. A later analysis re-examined previously published TCR beta repertoires from just over 650 donors and added high-resolution HLA genotyping to investigate patterns of TCR occurrence. In the later analysis, no new phenotypic data were used to find candidate immune exposures; instead, reliance was placed on TCR beta sequences and their occurrence across donors. An earlier analysis of nearly 600 of the donors applied high-throughput TCR beta sequencing to assess whether each TCR beta V gene segment acted as functional or pseudogenic. Alongside the repertoire data, information on donor age, sex, ethnicity and CMV serostatus was compiled. A later genetic analysis took genome-wide SNP genotypes for about 55% of the 666 donors and used that subset as a discovery cohort. Every discovery cohort repertoire had been produced on one sequencing platform. Class I and class II HLA loci were covered by the typing at four-digit resolution. Typing coverage varied by locus: roughly 629-640 donors for A, B, C, DRB1 and DQB1; more than 500 for DQA1; around 570 for DPA1; fewer than 480 for DPB1. About five DR-DQ haplotypes were treated as single units for association and clustering because of strong linkage in the cohort. Among around 400 genotyped donors of the cohort, an average of about 240,000 unique TCR beta nucleotide sequences was sequenced per donor, of which about 19% were non-productive.

Findings and caveats that apply to the study as a whole: Presence/absence analyses assumed roughly uniform sequencing depth across donors, an assumption that may not hold. The earlier analysis of approximately 560 of the donors excluded approximately 17 rarely observed V segments, including chromosome 9 orphons, because counts were too low. The authors suggested that the approach could potentially be generalized to other disease states and immunological phenotypes. Because some donors lacked HLA typing at each locus, the association tests relied only on the typed subset. A later genetic analysis reported fewer N-insertions in productive TCRs among donors in an Asian-associated ancestry cluster than the roughly 690-donor mean. A group of highly shared sequence variants was considered likely to be a technical artifact of the sequencing pipeline. Strong co-occurrence of HLA alleles, especially DR and DQ, made assigning TCR associations to individual alleles difficult. The 87-base-pair reads could not distinguish some IMGT-functional V segments, including TRBV6-2 and TRBV6-3, so those segments were excluded. Specific HLA alleles were associated with 15,000 to 20,000 TCR beta sequences at a false discovery rate of 0.05 in a later analysis. A total of fewer than 200 TCR beta chains were listed by the study as associated with cytomegalovirus. Three of the identified cytomegalovirus-associated TCR beta chains were confirmed in vitro to be specific for cytomegalovirus antigens. A further reported finding was that TCR beta sequences accurately predicted the HLA-A and HLA-B alleles for most subjects in the first cohort. In a later analysis, HLA-associated TCR beta chains showed more clonal expansion and lower generation probabilities than non-associated chains that were equally common. Correlated functional status among segregating V segments might be attributable to linkage disequilibrium, but an unknown experimental factor could not be ruled out. A later genetic analysis associated a missense DCLRE1C variant with V-gene and J-gene trimming of TCR beta chains, and an independent cohort replicated the association. Broadly in line with IMGT annotations, most TCR beta V segments showed up in productive rearrangements about 87% or about 30% of the time in an earlier analysis of around 550 of the donors. In a later analysis, the rate of TCR association differed among HLA loci, with DRB1 alleles having the most associated TCRs and HLA-C alleles having the fewest. This cohort had only TCR beta chains sequenced, and the lack of alpha or paired-chain data limited which features could be detected. For the cohort, immune exposure information was limited to CMV serostatus. In a later analysis, most CMV-associated TCR beta chains were found to appear HLA-restricted, with HLA associations seemingly driven largely by CMV exposure. Most TCR sequences were observed very rarely across donors, whereas some public TCRs were present in many individuals. In a later analysis, several top co-occurrence clusters were reported to appear linked to parvovirus B19, influenza, CMV and Epstein-Barr virus. In both the original and validation cohorts, the classifier was reported to diagnose cytomegalovirus status with high specificity and sensitivity.

The cohort was made up of under 800 healthy bone marrow donors. At the time of sampling, every cohort member was nominally healthy, though immune exposures that went unrecorded were likely present. The donor was CMV seropositive and was included in the group of about 290 seropositive cohort members. A peripheral blood sample was collected from each donor, and TCR beta sequencing was performed on peripheral blood mononuclear cells. Genomic DNA was extracted from the blood cell samples with the Qiagen DNeasy Blood Extraction Kit. The CDR3 runs 14 residues from the cysteine to the phenylalanine. The DNA shown is the 42-base CDR3, in frame from base 1. CDR1 and CDR2, looked up from the germline V gene (reference sequence), are LNHDA and SQIVND. V is cut by 5 bases and J by 0 bases, and the space between the germline ends is 5 bases. Library preparation employed the immunoSEQ multiplex PCR assay. A mixture of 60 forward primers for TCR Vbeta segments and 13 reverse primers for TCR Jbeta segments was used in the multiplex PCR. Amplification of the CDR3 region of rearranged TCR beta genes was performed with a multiplex PCR assay on genomic DNA. The Illumina HiSeq System was used to sequence the amplified TCR beta libraries as 87-base-pair reads. The original methods were these. A later analysis tallied tens of millions of unique TCR beta chains across the 550 to 850 repertoires, and around 9.9 million of those chains were shared by two or more donors. Raw reads were error-corrected and collapsed into unique sequences by a nearest-neighbor algorithm in which closely related sequences were merged to remove PCR and sequencing errors. CDR3 sequences were aligned to IMGT reference sequences to assign V, D and J gene segments. Each retained sequence needed at least a six-nucleotide match to both a V gene segment and a J gene segment. A rearrangement was called productive if the CDR3 had no stop codons and remained in frame with V and J, and every other rearrangement was called non-productive. Following IMGT convention, CDR3 was defined as the stretch from the second conserved V-encoded cysteine up to the conserved J-encoded phenylalanine. In an earlier analysis of around 540 of the donors, sequences lacking an unambiguous match to a single V gene segment were excluded. In an earlier analysis of around 600 of the donors, V segments were called functional above 56.7% productive rearrangements and were called segregating when the between-donor standard deviation exceeded 5%. A statistical classification framework was developed to diagnose cytomegalovirus status using the catalog of TCR beta chain sequences. V and J gene assignment, in a later analysis, came from comparing TCR nucleotide sequences with IMGT/GENE-DB human TR gene sequences. The TCRdist pipeline was used in a later analysis to assign CDR3 sequences and most-parsimonious VDJ recombination scenarios. In a later analysis, each TCR beta chain was defined by its CDR3 amino acid sequence together with its V-gene family, and reads lacking a unique V-gene family were excluded. A later analysis removed over 500 highly shared, low-generation-probability nucleotide sequences to deal with suspected cross-contamination and a sequencing artifact. For each public chain, a later analysis derived a clonal expansion index from normalized ranks of inferred template counts within each repertoire. In a later analysis, generation probabilities were computed using a VDJ recombination model fitted to out-of-frame rearrangements, and the results were checked against IGoR. Hypergeometric tests were used in a later analysis to score TCR-TCR, TCR-HLA and TCR-CMV co-occurrence, with a repertoire-size bias correction applied to the TCR pairs. False discovery rates were estimated in a later analysis by permuting HLA or CMV assignments 20 times. In a later analysis, co-occurring TCRs were grouped with DBSCAN, and TCRdist sequence similarity was added when clustering was performed within HLA-allele-positive subsets. Co-occurrence clustering excluded repertoires with fewer than 30,000 or more than 120,000 public chains, plus five with anomalous nucleotide sharing. TCRdb took this table from immuneACCESS and kept in-frame rearrangements with V and J called. Such tables lack part of the clones; where checked against another copy, unresolved V genes explain under half of the gap, and the rest is unexplained. For V, J and clone size, that table is used; D and trimming come from the DNA. The sample table records about 210,000 clones; around 83% of these occur just once. The top ten clonotypes cover more than 8.5% of the sample.

The origin of this receptor is a woman in her 50s in good health and CMV-seropositive. The chain couples TRBV19 to TRBJ1-6, with no reliable assignment of the D segment. The sequenced sample consisted of PBMCs. CDR3 protein: CASSRSSYNSPLHF. The nucleotide sequence reads TGTGCCAGTAGTCGGAGCTCCTATAATTCACCCCTCCACTTT.